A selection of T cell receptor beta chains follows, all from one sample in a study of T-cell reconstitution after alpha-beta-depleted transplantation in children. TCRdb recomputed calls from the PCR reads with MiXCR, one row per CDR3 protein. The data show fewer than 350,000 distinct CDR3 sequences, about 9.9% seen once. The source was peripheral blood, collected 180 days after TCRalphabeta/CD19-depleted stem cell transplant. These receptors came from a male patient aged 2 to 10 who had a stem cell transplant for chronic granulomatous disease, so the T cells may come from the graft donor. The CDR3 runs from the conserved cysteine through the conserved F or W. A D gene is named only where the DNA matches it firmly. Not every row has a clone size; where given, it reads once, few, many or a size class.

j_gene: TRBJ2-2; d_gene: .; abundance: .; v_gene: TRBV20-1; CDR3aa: CSGLGVTGELFF; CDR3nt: TGCAGTGGTTTGGGAGTCACCGGGGAGCTGTTTTTT
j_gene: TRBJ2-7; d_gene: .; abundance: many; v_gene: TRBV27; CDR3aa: CASSRRGGYEQYF; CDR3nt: TGTGCCAGCAGTCGCAGGGGAGGCTACGAGCAGTACTTC
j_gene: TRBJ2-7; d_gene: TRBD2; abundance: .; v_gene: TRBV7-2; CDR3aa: CASSLVKTSGIYEQYF; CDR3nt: TGTGCCAGCAGCTTAGTCAAAACTAGCGGGATATACGAGCAGTACTTC
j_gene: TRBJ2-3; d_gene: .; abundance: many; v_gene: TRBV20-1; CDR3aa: CSAGLVLDTQYF; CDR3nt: TGCAGTGCTGGGCTAGTCCTTGATACGCAGTATTTT
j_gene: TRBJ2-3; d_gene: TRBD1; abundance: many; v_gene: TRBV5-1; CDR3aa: CASSVDREPDTQYF; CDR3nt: TGCGCCAGCAGCGTAGACAGGGAGCCAGATACGCAGTATTTT
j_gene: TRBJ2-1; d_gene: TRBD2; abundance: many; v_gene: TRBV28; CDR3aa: CASSSTIAGSFSEQFF; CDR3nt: TGTGCCAGCAGTTCGACAATAGCGGGATCTTTTAGTGAGCAGTTCTTC
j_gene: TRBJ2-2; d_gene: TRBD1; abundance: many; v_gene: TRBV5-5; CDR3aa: CASSLGTGFTGELFF; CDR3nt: TGTGCCAGCAGCTTGGGGACAGGGTTCACCGGGGAGCTGTTTTTT
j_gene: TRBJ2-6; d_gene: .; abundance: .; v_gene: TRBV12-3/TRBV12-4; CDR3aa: CASSPTTGSPSAGANVLTF; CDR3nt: TGTGCCAGCAGTCCGACGACAGGTTCACCGAGTGCTGGGGCCAACGTCCTGACTTTC
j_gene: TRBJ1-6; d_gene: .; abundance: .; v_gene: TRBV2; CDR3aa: CASSVPFGAGFNSPLHF; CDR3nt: TGTGCCAGCAGTGTCCCTTTTGGGGCAGGGTTCAATTCCCCCCTCCACTTT
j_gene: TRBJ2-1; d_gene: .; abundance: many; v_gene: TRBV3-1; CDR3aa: CASSQILGGEQFF; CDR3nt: TGTGCCAGCAGCCAGATACTAGGGGGTGAGCAGTTCTTC
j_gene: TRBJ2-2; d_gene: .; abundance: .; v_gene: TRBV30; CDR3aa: CAWTYNTGELFF; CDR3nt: TGTGCCTGGACTTACAACACCGGGGAGCTGTTTTTT